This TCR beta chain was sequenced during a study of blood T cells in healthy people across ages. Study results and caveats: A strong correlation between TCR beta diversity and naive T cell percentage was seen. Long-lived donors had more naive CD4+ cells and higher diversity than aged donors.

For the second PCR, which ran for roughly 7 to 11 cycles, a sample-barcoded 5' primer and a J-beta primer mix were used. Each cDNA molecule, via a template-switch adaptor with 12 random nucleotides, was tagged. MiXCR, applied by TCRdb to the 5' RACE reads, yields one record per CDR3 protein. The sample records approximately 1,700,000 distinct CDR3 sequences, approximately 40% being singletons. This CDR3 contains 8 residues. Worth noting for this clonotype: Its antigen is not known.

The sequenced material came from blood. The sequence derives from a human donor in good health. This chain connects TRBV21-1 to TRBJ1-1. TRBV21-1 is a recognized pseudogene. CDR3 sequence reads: CAGIEAFF. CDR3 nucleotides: TGTGCAGGGATTGAAGCTTTCTTT.